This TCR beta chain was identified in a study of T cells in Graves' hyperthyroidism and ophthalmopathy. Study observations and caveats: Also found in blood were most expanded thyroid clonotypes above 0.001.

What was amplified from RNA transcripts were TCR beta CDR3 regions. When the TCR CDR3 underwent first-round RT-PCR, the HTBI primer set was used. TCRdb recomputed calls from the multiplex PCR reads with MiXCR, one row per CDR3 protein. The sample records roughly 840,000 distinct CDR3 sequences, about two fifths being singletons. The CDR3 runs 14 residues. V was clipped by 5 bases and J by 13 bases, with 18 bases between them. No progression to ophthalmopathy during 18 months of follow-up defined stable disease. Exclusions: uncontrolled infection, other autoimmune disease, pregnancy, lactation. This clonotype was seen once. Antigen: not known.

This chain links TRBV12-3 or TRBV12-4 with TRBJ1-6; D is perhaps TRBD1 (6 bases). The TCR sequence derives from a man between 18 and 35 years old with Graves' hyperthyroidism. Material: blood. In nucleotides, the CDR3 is TGTGCCAGCAGTGTACAGGGAATGGGTGAGCCCCTCCACTTT. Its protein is CASSVQGMGEPLHF.